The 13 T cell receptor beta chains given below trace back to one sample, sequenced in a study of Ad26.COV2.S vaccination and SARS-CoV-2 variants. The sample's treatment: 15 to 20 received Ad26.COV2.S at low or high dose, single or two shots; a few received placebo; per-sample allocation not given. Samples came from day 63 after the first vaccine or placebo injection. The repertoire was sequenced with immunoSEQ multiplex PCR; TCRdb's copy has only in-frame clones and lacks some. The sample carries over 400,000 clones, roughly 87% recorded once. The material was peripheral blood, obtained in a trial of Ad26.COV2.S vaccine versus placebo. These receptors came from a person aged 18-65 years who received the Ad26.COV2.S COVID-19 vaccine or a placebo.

CDR3 amino acids: CASSPQGSAIDTQYF. In nucleotides, the CDR3 is TGTGCCAGCAGCCCTCAGGGTAGCGCCATAGATACGCAGTATTTT. This rearrangement joins TRBV28 to TRBJ2-3; D possibly matches TRBD1 or TRBD2 (5 bases each). V was trimmed by 6 bases and J by 5 bases, leaving 18 bases between them. The CDR3 sequence is 15 residues long. Germline CDR1 MDHEN, CDR2 SYDVKM.

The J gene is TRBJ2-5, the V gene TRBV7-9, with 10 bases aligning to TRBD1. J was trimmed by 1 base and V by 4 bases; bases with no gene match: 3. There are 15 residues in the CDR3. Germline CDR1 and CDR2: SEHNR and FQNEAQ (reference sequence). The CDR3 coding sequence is TGTGCCAGCAGCTACGGGACAGGGGTCCAAGAGACCCAGTACTTC. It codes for CASSYGTGVQETQYF.

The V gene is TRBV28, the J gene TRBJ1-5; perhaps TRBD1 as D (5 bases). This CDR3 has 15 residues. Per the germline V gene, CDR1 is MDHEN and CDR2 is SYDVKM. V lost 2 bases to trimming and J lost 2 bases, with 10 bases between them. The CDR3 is CASSLRGTGNQPQHF. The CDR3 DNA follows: TGTGCCAGCAGTTTACGGGGGACGGGCAATCAGCCCCAGCATTTT.

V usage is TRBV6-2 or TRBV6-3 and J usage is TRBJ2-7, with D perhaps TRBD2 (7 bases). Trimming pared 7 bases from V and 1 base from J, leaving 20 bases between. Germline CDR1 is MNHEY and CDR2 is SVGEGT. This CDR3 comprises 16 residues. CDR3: CASTPRGGLKSYEQYF. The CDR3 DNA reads TGTGCCAGCACCCCGAGGGGGGGCCTAAAATCCTACGAGCAGTACTTC.

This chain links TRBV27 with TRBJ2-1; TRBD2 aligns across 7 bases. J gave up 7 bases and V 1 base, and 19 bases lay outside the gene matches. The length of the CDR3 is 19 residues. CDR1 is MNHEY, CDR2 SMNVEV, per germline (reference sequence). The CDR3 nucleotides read TGTGCCAGCAGTTTATTGGGCATGACTAGAACGGGAGGCCTTAATGAGCAGTTCTTC. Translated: CASSLLGMTRTGGLNEQFF.

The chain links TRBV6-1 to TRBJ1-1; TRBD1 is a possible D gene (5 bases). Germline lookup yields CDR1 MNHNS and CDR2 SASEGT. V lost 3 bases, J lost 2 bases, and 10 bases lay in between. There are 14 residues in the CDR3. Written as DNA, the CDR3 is TGTGCCAGCAGTGAGGGGCAGCCCAACACTGAAGCTTTCTTT. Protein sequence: CASSEGQPNTEAFF.

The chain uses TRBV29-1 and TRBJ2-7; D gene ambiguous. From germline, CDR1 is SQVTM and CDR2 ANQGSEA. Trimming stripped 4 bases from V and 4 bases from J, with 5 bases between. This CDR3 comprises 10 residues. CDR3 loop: CSVGQYEQYF. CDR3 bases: TGCAGCGTTGGCCAGTACGAGCAGTACTTC.

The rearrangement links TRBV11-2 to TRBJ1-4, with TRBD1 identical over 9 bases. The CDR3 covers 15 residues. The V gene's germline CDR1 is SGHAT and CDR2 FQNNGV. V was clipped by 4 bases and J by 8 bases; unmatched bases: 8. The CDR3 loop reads CASSSAGTGLEKLFF. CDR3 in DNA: TGTGCCAGCAGCTCCGCCGGGACAGGGTTAGAAAAACTGTTTTTT.

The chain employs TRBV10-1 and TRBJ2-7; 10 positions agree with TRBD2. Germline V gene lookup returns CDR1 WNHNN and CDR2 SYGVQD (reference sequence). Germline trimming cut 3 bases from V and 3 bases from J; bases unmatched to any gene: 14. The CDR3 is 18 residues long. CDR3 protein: CASSEGHDKGLAHYEQYF. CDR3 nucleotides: TGCGCCAGCAGTGAAGGGCATGATAAGGGACTAGCGCACTACGAGCAGTACTTC.

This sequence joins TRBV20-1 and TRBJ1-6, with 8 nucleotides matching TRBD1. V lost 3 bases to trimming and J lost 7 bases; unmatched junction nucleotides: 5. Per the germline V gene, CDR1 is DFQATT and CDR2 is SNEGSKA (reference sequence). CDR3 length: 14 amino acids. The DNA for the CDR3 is TGCAGTGCTAGTCGGGGGACAGGAAATTCACCCCTCCACTTT. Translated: CSASRGTGNSPLHF.

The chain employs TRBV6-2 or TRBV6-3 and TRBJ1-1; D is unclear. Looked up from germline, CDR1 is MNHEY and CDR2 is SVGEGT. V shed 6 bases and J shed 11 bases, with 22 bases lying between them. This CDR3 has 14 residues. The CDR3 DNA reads TGTGCCAGCAGCCCCGAGTACGGGCGCGTTACGGCTTTCTTT. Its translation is CASSPEYGRVTAFF.

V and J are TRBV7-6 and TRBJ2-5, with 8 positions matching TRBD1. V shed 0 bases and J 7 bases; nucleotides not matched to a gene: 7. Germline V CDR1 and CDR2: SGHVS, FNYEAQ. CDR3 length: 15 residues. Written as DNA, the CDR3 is TGTGCCAGCAGCTTAGCGACAGGGGCCGCTTGGACCCAGTACTTC. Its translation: CASSLATGAAWTQYF. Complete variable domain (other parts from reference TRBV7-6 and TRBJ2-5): GAGVSQSPRYKVTKRGQDVALRCDPISGHVSLYWYRQALGQGPEFLTYFNYEAQQDKSGLPNDRFSAERPEGSISTLTIQRTEQRDSAMYRCASSLATGAAWTQYFGPGTRLLVL.

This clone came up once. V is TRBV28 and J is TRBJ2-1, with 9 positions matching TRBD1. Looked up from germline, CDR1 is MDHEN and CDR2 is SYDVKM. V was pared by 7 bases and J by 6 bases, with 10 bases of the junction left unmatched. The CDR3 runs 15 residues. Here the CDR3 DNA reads TGTGCCAGCACCCTTCGGACAGGGGTCTCCAATGAGCAGTTCTTC. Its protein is CASTLRTGVSNEQFF.